A single sample is the source of the 13 T cell receptor beta chains below, sequenced in a study of monozygotic twins with inflammatory bowel disease. TCRdb re-called the 5' RACE reads and gives one entry per CDR3 protein, without DNA. In all, the sample yields about 110,000 distinct CDR3 sequences. The sequencing input was blood. These TCRs come from a human donor with ulcerative colitis or Crohn's disease, or a healthy co-twin of an affected twin (not recorded which).

The chain employs TRBV6-5 and TRBJ2-1; TCRdb's D call of TRBD1 is untestable without DNA. Per the germline V gene, CDR1 is MNHEY and CDR2 is SVGAGI. The CDR3 covers 12 residues. Here the CDR3 reads CASSRGSTEQFF.

The gene calls are TRBV4-2 and TRBJ2-1; TCRdb picks TRBD2, but there is no DNA to check that call. Looked up from germline, CDR1 is LGHNA and CDR2 is YNFKEQ. The CDR3 is made up of 17 amino acids. Here the CDR3 reads CASSQPTSGGFYNEQFF.

The chain employs TRBV18 and TRBJ2-7. Germline CDR1 and CDR2: KGHSH and LQKENI. The CDR3 sequence is 15 residues long. The CDR3 here is CASSPRIPVGYEQYF.

The chain combines TRBV5-5 with TRBJ2-5; TCRdb's D gene call, TRBD2, goes unchecked for lack of DNA. The germline gives CDR1 SGHKS, CDR2 YYEKEE (reference sequence). There are 15 residues in the CDR3. The CDR3 protein is CASSLVAGEQETQYF.

V usage is TRBV5-1 and J usage is TRBJ1-1; without DNA, the TCRdb call of TRBD1 cannot be checked. This CDR3 region has 15 residues. CDR1 is SGHRS, CDR2 YFSETQ, per germline. The CDR3 region is CASSRAGPGGTEAFF.

This chain uses TRBV24-1 with TRBJ2-7; lacking DNA, the TRBD1 call made by TCRdb goes unchecked. The CDR3 consists of 15 residues. Germline-derived CDR1 and CDR2 are KGHDR and SFDVKD. CDR3 residues: CATSGPGTSSYEQYF.

The genes are TRBV4-3 and TRBJ2-2; TCRdb indicates TRBD1, and absent DNA this call remains unverified. Germline V lookup: CDR1 LGHNA, CDR2 YSLEER. The CDR3 covers 16 residues. The CDR3 reads CASSQRTGRDTGELFF.

This sequence joins TRBV20-1 and TRBJ2-3; without DNA, the TCRdb call of TRBD1 cannot be checked. This CDR3 has 14 residues. The germline V gene encodes CDR1 DFQATT and CDR2 SNEGSKA (reference sequence). The CDR3 sequence: CSARSRGRTDTQYF.

The rearrangement links TRBV6-5 to TRBJ2-7. Germline lookup yields CDR1 MNHEY and CDR2 SVGAGI. The CDR3 has 13 amino acids. The CDR3 sequence is CASSYSWRYEQYF.

The chain couples TRBV5-1 to TRBJ2-5; TCRdb picks TRBD1, but there is no DNA to check that call. Germline-derived CDR1 and CDR2 are SGHRS and YFSETQ. The CDR3 spans 13 residues. CDR3 protein: CASSEGPVETQYF.

This chain uses TRBV7-6 with TRBJ2-5; as DNA is missing, the TRBD2 call by TCRdb cannot be tested. Germline lookup yields CDR1 SGHVS and CDR2 FNYEAQ. The CDR3 extends over 13 amino acids. Here the CDR3 reads CASSGRDEETQYF.

CDR3 protein: CASSSTGAQDTQYF. The chain joins TRBV19 to TRBJ2-3. This CDR3 has 14 residues. The germline CDR1 and CDR2 sequences are LNHDA and SQIVND (reference sequence).

The V call is TRBV12-3 or TRBV12-4, the J call TRBJ1-1. This CDR3 is 13 amino acids long. CDR3 in amino acids: CASSFRGLGEAFF.